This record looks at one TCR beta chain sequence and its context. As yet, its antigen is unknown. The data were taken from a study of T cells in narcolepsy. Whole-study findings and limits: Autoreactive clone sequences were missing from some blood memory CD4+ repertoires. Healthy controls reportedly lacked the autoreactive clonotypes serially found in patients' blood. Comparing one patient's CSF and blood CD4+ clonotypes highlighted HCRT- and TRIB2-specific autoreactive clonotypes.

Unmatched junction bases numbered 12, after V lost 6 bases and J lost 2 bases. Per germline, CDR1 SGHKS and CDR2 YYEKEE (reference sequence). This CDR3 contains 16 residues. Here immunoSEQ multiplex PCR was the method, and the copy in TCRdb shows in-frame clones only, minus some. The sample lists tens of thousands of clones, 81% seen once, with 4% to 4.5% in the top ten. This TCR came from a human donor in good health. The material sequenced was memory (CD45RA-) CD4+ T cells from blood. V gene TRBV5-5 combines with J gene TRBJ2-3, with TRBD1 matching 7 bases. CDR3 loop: CASTLLHRGLTDTQYF. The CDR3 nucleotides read TGTGCCAGCACCCTCCTCCACAGGGGCCTCACAGATACGCAGTATTTT.